This record concerns one TCR delta chain sequence. This clone was counted between two and nine times. The antigen it binds to is not known. This DNA's translation differs at residue 4 from TCRdb's protein, which comes from a much larger clone; a read error is likely, and the protein shown is translated from the DNA. Preparation of the library involved multiplex PCR. A 32-plex assay amplified the genomic DNA, with primers for all 8 TRDV and 4 TRDJ genes spanning the CDR3. During roughly 3 cycles of barcoding PCR, a 12-nucleotide UMI was attached, and a second PCR using Illumina adapter primers followed. AMPure XP beads were used for library purification, and library quality was checked on a Fragment Analyzer with the HS NGS Fragment kit. Sequencing was run on an Illumina MiniSeq mid-output kit with around 20% PhiX and 150 cycles of paired-end reads. The authors processed their data as follows. MIGEC version 1.2.9 was used to process the reads, grouping reads by UMI and building error-corrected consensus sequences. Post-processing used modified VDJtools version 1.2.1 scripts and the tcR R package. Via CATT, TCRdb reprocessed the public reads, and rows with identical DNA were then joined. The V and J calls were not made by the authors but by TCRdb's processing. The sample yields some 800 delta-chain clones; approximately 3% were counted once. Roughly 62% of the sample goes to the ten largest clones.

The CDR3 covers 18 residues, taking in both the cysteine and the phenylalanine. The only DNA kept is the CDR3, 54 bases in frame from the first base. V trim: 5 bases; J trim: 0 bases; unmatched bases: 16. CDR1 and CDR2 were assigned from the germline V gene as GEAIGNYY and EKD. The sample originates from a study of DNA immune sequencing with unique molecular identifiers (dated by TCRdb to the early 2020s). Broadly, across the study: Immunomagnetic cell separation was used to enrich gammadelta T cells from buffy coats, and the genomic DNA of the enriched gammadelta T cells was then sequenced. gammadelta T cells were enriched from PBMC of approximately nine healthy individuals by fluorescence-activated cell sorting. To compare enriched with non-enriched material, roughly 100 ng of enriched gammadelta T-cell DNA and 0.75 to 1 ug of non-enriched PBMC DNA were sequenced. The study developed and validated an ultrasensitive DNA-based TRD repertoire sequencing method using PCR-introduced unique molecular identifiers. Validation of the sequencing method was done both on synthetic reference molecules and on blood samples taken from healthy individuals. All donors were healthy people, and ten of the donors were profiled using sorted gammadelta T cells from peripheral blood.

Points the paper makes about the study in general: Novel TRD sequences not targeted by the primers cannot be detected with the primer-based approach. Among clonotypes from healthy donors, the most common TRD rearrangement was TRDV2 paired with TRDJ1. TRD repertoire diversity differed among healthy donors, and several donors were highly oligoclonal, with the top 5 clonotypes making up more than half of productive molecules.

The origin of this receptor is a human donor in good health. Sequencing was performed on gamma-delta T cells from PBMCs. The rearrangement joined TRDV2 to TRDJ1, and 8 junctional nucleotides match TRDD3. The CDR3 is CACGPVLGANIYTDKLIF. The sequenced DNA: TGTGCCTGTGGCCCCGTACTGGGGGCCAATATTTACACCGATAAACTCATCTTT.